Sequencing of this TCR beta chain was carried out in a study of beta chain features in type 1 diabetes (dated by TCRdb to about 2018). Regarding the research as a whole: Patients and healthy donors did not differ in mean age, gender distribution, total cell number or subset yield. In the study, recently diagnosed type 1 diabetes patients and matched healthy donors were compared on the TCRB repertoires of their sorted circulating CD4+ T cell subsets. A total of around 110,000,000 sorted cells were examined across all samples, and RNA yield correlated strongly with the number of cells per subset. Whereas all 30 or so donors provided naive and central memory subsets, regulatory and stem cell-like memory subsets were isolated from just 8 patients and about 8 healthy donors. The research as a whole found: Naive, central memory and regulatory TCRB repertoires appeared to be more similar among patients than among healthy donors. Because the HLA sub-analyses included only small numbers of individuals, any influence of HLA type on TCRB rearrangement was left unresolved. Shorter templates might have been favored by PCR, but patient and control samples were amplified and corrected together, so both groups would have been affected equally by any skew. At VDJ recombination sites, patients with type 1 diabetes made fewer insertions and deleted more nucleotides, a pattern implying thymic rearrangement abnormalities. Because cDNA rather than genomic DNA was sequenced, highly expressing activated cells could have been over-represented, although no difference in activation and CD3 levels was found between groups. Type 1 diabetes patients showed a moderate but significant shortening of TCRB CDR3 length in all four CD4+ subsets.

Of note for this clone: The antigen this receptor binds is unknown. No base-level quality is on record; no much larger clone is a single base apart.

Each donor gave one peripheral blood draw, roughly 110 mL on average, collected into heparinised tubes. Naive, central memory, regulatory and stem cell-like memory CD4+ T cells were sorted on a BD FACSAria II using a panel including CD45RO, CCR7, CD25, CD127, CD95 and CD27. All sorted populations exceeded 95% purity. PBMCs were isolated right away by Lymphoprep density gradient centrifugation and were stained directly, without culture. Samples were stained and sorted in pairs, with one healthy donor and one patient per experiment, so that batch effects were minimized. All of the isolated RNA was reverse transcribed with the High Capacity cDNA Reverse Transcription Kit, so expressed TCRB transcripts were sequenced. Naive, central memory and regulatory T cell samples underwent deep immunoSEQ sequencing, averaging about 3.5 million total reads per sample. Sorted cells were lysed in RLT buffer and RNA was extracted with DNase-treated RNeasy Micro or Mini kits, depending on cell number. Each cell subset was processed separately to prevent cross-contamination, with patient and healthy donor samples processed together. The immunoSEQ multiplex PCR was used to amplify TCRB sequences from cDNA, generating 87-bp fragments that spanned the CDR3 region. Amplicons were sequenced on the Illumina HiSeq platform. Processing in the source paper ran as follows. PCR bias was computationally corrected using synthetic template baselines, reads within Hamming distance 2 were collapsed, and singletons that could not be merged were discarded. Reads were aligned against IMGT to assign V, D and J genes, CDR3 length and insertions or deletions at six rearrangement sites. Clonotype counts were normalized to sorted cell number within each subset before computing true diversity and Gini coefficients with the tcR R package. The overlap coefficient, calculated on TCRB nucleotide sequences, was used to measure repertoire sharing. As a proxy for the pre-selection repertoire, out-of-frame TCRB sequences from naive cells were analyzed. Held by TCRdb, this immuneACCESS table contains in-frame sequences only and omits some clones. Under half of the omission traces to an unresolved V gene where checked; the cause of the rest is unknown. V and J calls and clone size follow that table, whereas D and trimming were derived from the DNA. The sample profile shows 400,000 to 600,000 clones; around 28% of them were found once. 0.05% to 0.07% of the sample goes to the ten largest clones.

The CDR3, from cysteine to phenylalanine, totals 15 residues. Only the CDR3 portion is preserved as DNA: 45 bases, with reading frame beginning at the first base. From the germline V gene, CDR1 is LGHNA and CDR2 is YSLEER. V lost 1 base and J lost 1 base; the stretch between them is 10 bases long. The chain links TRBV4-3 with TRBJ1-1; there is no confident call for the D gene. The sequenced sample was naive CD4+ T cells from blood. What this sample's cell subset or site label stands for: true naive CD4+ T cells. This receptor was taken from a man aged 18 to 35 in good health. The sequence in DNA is TGCGCCAGCAGCCAAGGACTGGCGACGAACACTGAAGCTTTCTTT. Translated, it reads CASSQGLATNTEAFF.